Sequencing of this T cell receptor (beta chain) was carried out in a study of cytomegalovirus exposure and HLA in healthy donors. Study-level findings and limits: In a later analysis, TCR beta V- and J-gene trimming was associated with a missense DCLRE1C variant. In a later analysis, TCR association rates varied by HLA locus: DRB1 most, HLA-C fewest.

PCR was performed using 60 Vbeta and 13 Jbeta primers. TCRdb's table, derived via immunoSEQ multiplex PCR, lists solely in-frame clones and lacks some. The sample table sets out about 130,000 clones. Germline-derived CDR1 and CDR2 are KGHSH and LQKENI. Unmatched junction bases numbered 8, after V lost 2 bases and J lost 2 bases. The CDR3 has 16 amino acids. About this clone: The antigen remains unidentified.

The chain joins TRBV18 to TRBJ1-2; 7 bases line up with TRBD1. The sample consisted of PBMCs. The sequence came from a man aged 30-40 years in good health and CMV-seronegative. This chain's CDR3 is CASSPMDRPTNYGYTF. The CDR3 coding sequence is TGTGCCAGCTCACCAATGGACAGGCCCACCAACTATGGCTACACCTTC.